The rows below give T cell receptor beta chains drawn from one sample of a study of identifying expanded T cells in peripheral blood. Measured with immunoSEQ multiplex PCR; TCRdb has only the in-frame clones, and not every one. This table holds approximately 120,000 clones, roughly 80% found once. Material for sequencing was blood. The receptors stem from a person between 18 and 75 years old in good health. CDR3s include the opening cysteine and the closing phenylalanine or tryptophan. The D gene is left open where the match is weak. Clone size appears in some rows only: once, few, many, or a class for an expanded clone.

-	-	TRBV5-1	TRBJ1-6	TGCGCCAGCAGCTCGGGATATAGCTTCAGCTCCTATAATTCACCCCTCCACTTT	CASSSGYSFSSYNSPLHF
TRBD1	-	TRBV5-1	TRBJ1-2	TGCGCCAGCAGCCCTCCACAGGGGACAGGGGATCTTGGCTACACCTTC	CASSPPQGTGDLGYTF
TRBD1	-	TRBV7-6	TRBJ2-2	TGTGCCAGCAGCCCACTGGTGCCTCACTCAAGGCCGGGACAGGGCGACACCGGGGAGCTGTTTTTT	CASSPLVPHSRPGQGDTGELFF
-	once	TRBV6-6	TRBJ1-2	TGTGCCAGCAGTTCAGGTCCTAGCTATGGCTACACCTTC	CASSSGPSYGYTF
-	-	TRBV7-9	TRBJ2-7	TGTGCCAGCAGCTTAGGTTCTGATTACGAGCAGTACTTC	CASSLGSDYEQYF
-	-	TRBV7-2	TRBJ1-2	TGTGCCAGCAGCTATATCGGCCAGGGAACCAACTATGGCTACACCTTC	CASSYIGQGTNYGYTF
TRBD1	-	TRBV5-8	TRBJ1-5	TGTGCCAGCAGCTTTTTCGACAGGGCCCAGCCCCAGCATTTT	CASSFFDRAQPQHF
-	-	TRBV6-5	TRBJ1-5	TGTGCCAGCGCCCCCGACTACAATCAGCCCCAGCATTTT	CASAPDYNQPQHF
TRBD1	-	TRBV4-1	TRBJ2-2	TGCGCCAGCAGGGGACAGGCTTGGGACACCGGGGAGCTGTTTTTT	CASRGQAWDTGELFF
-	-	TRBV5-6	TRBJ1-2	TGTGCCAGCAGCCTCGGACAGATCTATGGCTACACCTTC	CASSLGQIYGYTF
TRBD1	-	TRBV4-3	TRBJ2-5	TGCGCCAGCAGCCCCCACCAAAGCCGACAGGGTCAAGAGACCCAGTACTTC	CASSPHQSRQGQETQYF
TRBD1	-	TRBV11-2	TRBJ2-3	TGTGCCAGCAGCCCGCGGACAGGGGGATCCGATACGCAGTATTTT	CASSPRTGGSDTQYF
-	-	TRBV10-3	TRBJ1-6	TGTGCCATCAGTGAATCAGTCACAGCGGGAAATTCACCCCTCCACTTT	CAISESVTAGNSPLHF
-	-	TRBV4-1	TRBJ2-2	TGCGCCAGCAGCCCTTACGACAGTAGCACCGGGGAGCTGTTTTTT	CASSPYDSSTGELFF
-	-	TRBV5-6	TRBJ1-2	TGTGCCAGCAGCTTGTATTCGGTGGCTCGCGGCTACACCTTC	CASSLYSVARGYTF
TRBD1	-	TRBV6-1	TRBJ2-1	TGTGCCAGCAAACACCCCGGGACAGCCTACAATGAGCAGTTCTTC	CASKHPGTAYNEQFF
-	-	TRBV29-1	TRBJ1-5	TGCAGCGCCATTCCTCGGGACCCCAATCAGCCCCAGCATTTT	CSAIPRDPNQPQHF
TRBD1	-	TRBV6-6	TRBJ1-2	TGTGCCAGCAGTTCCCCCGGGACAGGGTACTATGGCTACACCTTC	CASSSPGTGYYGYTF
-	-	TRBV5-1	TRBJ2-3	TGCGCCAGCAGCCCCGGCATCAGCCGGGTTGGGAGCACAGATACGCAGTATTTT	CASSPGISRVGSTDTQYF
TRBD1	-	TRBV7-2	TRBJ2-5	TGTGCCAGCAGCCCCCAGACAGGGAGAGGAGAGACCCAGTACTTC	CASSPQTGRGETQYF
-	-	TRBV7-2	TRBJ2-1	TGTGCCAGCAGCGCTAGTTCCTACAATGAGCAGTTCTTC	CASSASSYNEQFF
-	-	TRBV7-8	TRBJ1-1	TGTGCCAGCAGCTTACGTGTGACGGTCGCTGAAGCTTTCTTT	CASSLRVTVAEAFF
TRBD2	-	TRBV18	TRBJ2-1	TGTGCCAGCTCACCCTCGAGAGCGGGGGGGTTAGGGGAGCAGTTCTTC	CASSPSRAGGLGEQFF
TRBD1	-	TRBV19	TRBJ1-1	TGTGCCAGTAGTATCTTCGAGACAGGGGGCCGCCATGAAGCTTTCTTT	CASSIFETGGRHEAFF
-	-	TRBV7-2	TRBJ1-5	TGTGCCAGCAGCTTAGCGCGGGAGCAGCCCCAGCATTTT	CASSLAREQPQHF
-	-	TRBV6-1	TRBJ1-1	TGTGCCAGCAGCTATGAGAACACTGAAGCTTTCTTT	CASSYENTEAFF
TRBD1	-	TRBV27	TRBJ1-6	TGTGCCAGCAGTTCGTTCGACAGGGATCTCGGGAATTCACCCCTCCACTTT	CASSSFDRDLGNSPLHF
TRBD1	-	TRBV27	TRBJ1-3	TGTGCCAGCAGCCTCAGGGGGGTCGGAGGAAACACCATATATTTT	CASSLRGVGGNTIYF
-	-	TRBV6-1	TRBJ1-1	TGTGCCAGCAGCCCCGGGCCCTACAACACTGAAGCTTTCTTT	CASSPGPYNTEAFF
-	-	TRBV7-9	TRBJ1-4	TGTGCCAGCAGCTTCGGCGACTATACGGGCAAGGCCCTGAATGAAAAACTGTTTTTT	CASSFGDYTGKALNEKLFF